A selection of T cell receptor beta chains follows, all from one sample in a study of regulatory T cells in long-lasting Graves disease. From the multiplex PCR reads, TCRdb called clonotypes with MiXCR, one entry per CDR3 protein. The sample holds hundreds of thousands of distinct CDR3 sequences; 18% are singletons and the top ten take 35% to 45%. Sequencing used peripheral blood mononuclear cells (PBMCs), obtained at new diagnosis, from a patient treated with antithyroid drugs. The source of these receptors is a female donor with Graves disease. CDR3s include the opening cysteine and the closing phenylalanine or tryptophan. Each record gives: V gene, J gene, clone size, D gene, CDR3 DNA, CDR3 protein. The D gene is left open where the match is weak. Size tells how often a clone was seen (once, few, many) or the class of an expanded clone, and some rows leave it out.

V gene: TRBV5-1; J gene: TRBJ2-7; clone size: .; D gene: TRBD1; CDR3 DNA: TGCGCCAGCAGTCACGGGACAGGGAACTACGAGCGGTACTTC; CDR3 protein: CASSHGTGNYERYF
V gene: TRBV19; J gene: TRBJ1-2; clone size: many; D gene: .; CDR3 DNA: TGTGCCAGTACAACACCGGGCCAGACATCCTATGGCTACACCTTC; CDR3 protein: CASTTPGQTSYGYTF
V gene: TRBV11-2; J gene: TRBJ1-1; clone size: many; D gene: .; CDR3 DNA: TGTGCCAGCAGCTTACGGCCCACCGGGACTCCTGAAATGGGGGCTTTCTTT; CDR3 protein: CASSLRPTGTPEMGAFF
V gene: TRBV2; J gene: TRBJ2-1; clone size: many; D gene: TRBD1; CDR3 DNA: TGTGCCAGCAGTGAAGGGACAGGGTCCGGTGAGCAGTTCTTC; CDR3 protein: CASSEGTGSGEQFF
V gene: TRBV27; J gene: TRBJ2-5; clone size: .; D gene: .; CDR3 DNA: TGTGCCAGCAGTTTAGGGGCAGGGGCGTACGAGACCCAGTACTTC; CDR3 protein: CASSLGAGAYETQYF
V gene: TRBV12-3/TRBV12-4; J gene: TRBJ2-7; clone size: many; D gene: TRBD1; CDR3 DNA: TGTGCCAGCAGTTTGGGGACAGGGAGGCAGTACTTC; CDR3 protein: CASSLGTGRQYF
V gene: TRBV7-2; J gene: TRBJ2-5; clone size: .; D gene: .; CDR3 DNA: TGTGCCAGCAGCTTAGGAACCCGAGCGAACAGGGTTCGAGAGACCCAGTACTTC; CDR3 protein: CASSLGTRANRVRETQYF
V gene: TRBV2; J gene: TRBJ2-7; clone size: many; D gene: TRBD1; CDR3 DNA: TGTGCCAGCAGTAAAGGGACAGAAACCTACGAGCAGTACTTC; CDR3 protein: CASSKGTETYEQYF
V gene: TRBV12-5; J gene: TRBJ2-5; clone size: .; D gene: TRBD2; CDR3 DNA: TGTGCTAGTGGTTTGGGGACTAGCGGGGTTATAGAGACCCAGTACTTC; CDR3 protein: CASGLGTSGVIETQYF
V gene: TRBV9; J gene: TRBJ2-1; clone size: .; D gene: .; CDR3 DNA: TGTGCCAACAGCGGCACCAGCCTTAAGCTGGATGAGCAGTTCTTC; CDR3 protein: CANSGTSLKLDEQFF
V gene: TRBV28; J gene: TRBJ2-3; clone size: many; D gene: .; CDR3 DNA: TGTGCCAGCAGTTTAGGGGCCCTGGAGACGGCTCACACAGATACGCAGTATTTT; CDR3 protein: CASSLGALETAHTDTQYF
V gene: TRBV6-2/TRBV6-3; J gene: TRBJ2-7; clone size: many; D gene: .; CDR3 DNA: TGTGCCAGCAGTTTTGGTAGGTACGAGCAGTACTTC; CDR3 protein: CASSFGRYEQYF
V gene: TRBV30; J gene: TRBJ1-3; clone size: .; D gene: .; CDR3 DNA: TGTGCCTGGAGCTCGGTCCGCTCCTCTGGAAACACCATATATTTT; CDR3 protein: CAWSSVRSSGNTIYF
V gene: TRBV6-4; J gene: TRBJ1-5; clone size: many; D gene: .; CDR3 DNA: TGTGCCAGCAGCCCGGGAGACGGCAATCAGCCCCAGCATTTT; CDR3 protein: CASSPGDGNQPQHF
V gene: TRBV30; J gene: TRBJ2-3; clone size: many; D gene: .; CDR3 DNA: TGTGCCTGGAGTGTGGATGGCACAGATACGCAGTATTTT; CDR3 protein: CAWSVDGTDTQYF
V gene: TRBV20-1; J gene: TRBJ2-2; clone size: .; D gene: .; CDR3 DNA: TGCAGTGCTAGTTTCTGGATCCTTGGGGGCGGGGAGCTGTTTTTT; CDR3 protein: CSASFWILGGGELFF
V gene: TRBV7-9; J gene: TRBJ2-3; clone size: .; D gene: TRBD2; CDR3 DNA: TGTGCCAGCATCGACTCCGGGACTATGAGCACAGATACGCAGTATTTT; CDR3 protein: CASIDSGTMSTDTQYF
V gene: TRBV10-3; J gene: TRBJ1-2; clone size: many; D gene: .; CDR3 DNA: TGTGCCACACCCACACAGGGCGGCTATGGCTACACCTTC; CDR3 protein: CATPTQGGYGYTF
V gene: TRBV3-1; J gene: TRBJ2-1; clone size: many; D gene: .; CDR3 DNA: TGTGCCAGCAGCCAAGCCACCGGGTGGGGGAATGAGCAGTTCTTC; CDR3 protein: CASSQATGWGNEQFF
V gene: TRBV20-1; J gene: TRBJ1-5; clone size: .; D gene: TRBD1; CDR3 DNA: TGCAGTGCTACACAGGGGGCAATGGACAATCAGCCCCAGCATTTT; CDR3 protein: CSATQGAMDNQPQHF
V gene: TRBV9; J gene: TRBJ2-3; clone size: many; D gene: .; CDR3 DNA: TGTGCCAGCAGCGTAGTTGATGGCACAGATACGCAGTATTTT; CDR3 protein: CASSVVDGTDTQYF
V gene: TRBV6-1; J gene: TRBJ2-3; clone size: .; D gene: TRBD2; CDR3 DNA: TGTGCCAGCACCCTAGGACTAGCGGGAGGGCCGCTTCTCACAGATACGCAGTATTTT; CDR3 protein: CASTLGLAGGPLLTDTQYF
V gene: TRBV5-5; J gene: TRBJ1-1; clone size: many; D gene: TRBD1; CDR3 DNA: TGTGCCAGCAGCAGGACAGGGGATAACACTGAAGCTTTCTTT; CDR3 protein: CASSRTGDNTEAFF
V gene: TRBV6-1; J gene: TRBJ1-1; clone size: few; D gene: TRBD1; CDR3 DNA: TGTGCCAGCAGTGTGGGGACAGGGGGCGCGAACACTGAAGCTTTCTTT; CDR3 protein: CASSVGTGGANTEAFF
V gene: TRBV2; J gene: TRBJ2-3; clone size: .; D gene: .; CDR3 DNA: TGTGCCAGCAGAGAGGACAGCTTAGATACGCAGTATTTT; CDR3 protein: CASREDSLDTQYF
V gene: TRBV12-3/TRBV12-4; J gene: TRBJ1-1; clone size: many; D gene: .; CDR3 DNA: TGTGCCAGCAAATTGGGAGGGGAGGTTGAAGCTTTCTTT; CDR3 protein: CASKLGGEVEAFF
V gene: TRBV19; J gene: TRBJ2-1; clone size: .; D gene: TRBD2; CDR3 DNA: TGTGCCAGCACTGGACTAGCGGGATGGAATGAGCAGTTCTTC; CDR3 protein: CASTGLAGWNEQFF
V gene: TRBV4-1; J gene: TRBJ2-7; clone size: few; D gene: .; CDR3 DNA: TGCGCCAGCAGCCCCCAGGGGCGCGGGGCCGAGCAGTACTTC; CDR3 protein: CASSPQGRGAEQYF
V gene: TRBV6-1; J gene: TRBJ2-1; clone size: many; D gene: .; CDR3 DNA: TGTGCCACCTTGGACATATCGGGGGCCAATGAGCAGTTCTTC; CDR3 protein: CATLDISGANEQFF